This T cell receptor (beta chain) came from a study of cytomegalovirus exposure and HLA in healthy donors. Use of 60 Vbeta and 13 Jbeta primers characterized the PCR. Sequencing used immunoSEQ multiplex PCR; TCRdb keeps in-frame clones, though not all of them. The sample holds some 110,000 clones, around 80% seen once. Sequenced material: PBMCs. The clonotype originates from a woman between 18 and 29 years old in good health and CMV-seropositive.

Here the CDR3 DNA reads TGTGCCAGCAGCTTCAAGACAGCTAACACTGAAGCTTTCTTT. This encodes CASSFKTANTEAFF. V gene TRBV7-3 combines with J gene TRBJ1-1, with a possible D match to TRBD1 (5 bases). CDR3 size: 14 residues. CDR1 and CDR2 from the germline V gene are SGHTA and FQGTGA. Deletions cut 3 bases from V and 2 bases from J, with 10 bases between.